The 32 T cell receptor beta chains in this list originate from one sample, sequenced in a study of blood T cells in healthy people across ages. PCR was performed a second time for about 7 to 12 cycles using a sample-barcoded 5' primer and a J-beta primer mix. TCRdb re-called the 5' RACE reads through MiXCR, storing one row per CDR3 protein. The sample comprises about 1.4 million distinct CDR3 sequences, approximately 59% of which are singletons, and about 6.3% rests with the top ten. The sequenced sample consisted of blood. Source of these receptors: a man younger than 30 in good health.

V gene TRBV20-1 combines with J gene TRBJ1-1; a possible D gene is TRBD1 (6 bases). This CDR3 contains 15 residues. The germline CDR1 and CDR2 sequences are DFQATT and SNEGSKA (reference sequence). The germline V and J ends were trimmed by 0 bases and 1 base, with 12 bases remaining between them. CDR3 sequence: CSARDSRGRNTEAFF. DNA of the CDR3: TGCAGTGCTAGAGATTCCAGGGGTCGGAACACTGAAGCTTTCTTT.

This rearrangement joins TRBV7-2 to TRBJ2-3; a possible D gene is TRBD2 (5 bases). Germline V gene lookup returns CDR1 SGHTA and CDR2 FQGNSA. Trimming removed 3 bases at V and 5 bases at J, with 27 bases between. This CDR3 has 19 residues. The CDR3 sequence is CASSFDGGYSTLSGDTQYF. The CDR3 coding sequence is TGTGCCAGCAGCTTCGACGGAGGCTACTCAACCTTATCCGGAGATACGCAGTATTTT.

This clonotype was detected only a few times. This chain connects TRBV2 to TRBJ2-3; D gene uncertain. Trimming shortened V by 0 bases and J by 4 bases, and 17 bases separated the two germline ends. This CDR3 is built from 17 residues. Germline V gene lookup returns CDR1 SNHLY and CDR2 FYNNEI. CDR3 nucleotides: TGTGCCAGCAGTGAAGCGCTTCCCTCAAGCCCCTCAGATACGCAGTATTTT. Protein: CASSEALPSSPSDTQYF.

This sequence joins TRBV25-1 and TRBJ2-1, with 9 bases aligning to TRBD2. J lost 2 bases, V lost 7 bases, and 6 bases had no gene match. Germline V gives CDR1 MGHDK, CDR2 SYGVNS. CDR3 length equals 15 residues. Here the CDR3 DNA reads TGTGCCAGCACCTTTACTAGCGGGCCCTACAATGAGCAGTTCTTC. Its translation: CASTFTSGPYNEQFF.

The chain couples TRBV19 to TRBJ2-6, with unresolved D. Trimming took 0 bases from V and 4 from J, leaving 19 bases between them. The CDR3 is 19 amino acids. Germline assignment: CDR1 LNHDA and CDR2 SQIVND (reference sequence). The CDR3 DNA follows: TGTGCCAGTAGTATAGAGTCGGTCCAGGACCACTTCGGGGCCAACGTCCTGACTTTC. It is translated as CASSIESVQDHFGANVLTF. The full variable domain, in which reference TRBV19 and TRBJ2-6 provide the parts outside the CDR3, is DGGITQSPKYLFRKEGQNVTLSCEQNLNHDAMYWYRQDPGQGLRLIYYSQIVNDFQKGDIAEGYSVSREKKESFPLTVTSAQKNPTAFYLCASSIESVQDHFGANVLTFGAGSRLTVL.

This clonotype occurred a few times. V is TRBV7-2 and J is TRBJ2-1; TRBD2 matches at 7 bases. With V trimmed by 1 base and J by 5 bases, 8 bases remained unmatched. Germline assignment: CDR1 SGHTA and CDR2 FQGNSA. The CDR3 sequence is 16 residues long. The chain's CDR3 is CASSLGWRTRNNEQFF. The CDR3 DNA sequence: TGTGCCAGCAGCTTAGGGTGGAGGACTAGAAACAATGAGCAGTTCTTC.

The CDR3 DNA reads as TGCGCCAGCAGCATGGGACAGGGAGGGGGAAGAACTAATGAAAAACTGTTTTTT. Its protein is CASSMGQGGGRTNEKLFF. The V call is TRBV4-1, the J call TRBJ1-4, with 9 bases identical to TRBD1. Looked up from germline, CDR1 is MGHRA and CDR2 is YSYEKL. The CDR3 is 18 residues long. The trim removed 5 bases at V and 1 base at J, leaving 11 bases unmatched.

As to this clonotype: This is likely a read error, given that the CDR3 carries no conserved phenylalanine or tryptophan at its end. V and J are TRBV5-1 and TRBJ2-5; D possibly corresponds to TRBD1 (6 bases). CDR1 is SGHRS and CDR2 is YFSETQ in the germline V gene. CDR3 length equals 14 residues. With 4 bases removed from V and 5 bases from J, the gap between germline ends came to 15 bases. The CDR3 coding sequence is TGCGCCAGCAGCCCCACAGGGCGCGGGGAGACCCAGTACGTC. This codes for CASSPTGRGETQYV.

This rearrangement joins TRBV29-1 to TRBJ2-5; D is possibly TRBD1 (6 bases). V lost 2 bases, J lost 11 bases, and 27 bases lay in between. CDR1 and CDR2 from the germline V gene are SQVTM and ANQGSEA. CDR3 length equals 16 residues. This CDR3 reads CSVEPPRGRGFNEQYF. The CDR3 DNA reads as TGCAGCGTTGAACCCCCGCGTGGCAGGGGTTTCAATGAGCAGTACTTC.

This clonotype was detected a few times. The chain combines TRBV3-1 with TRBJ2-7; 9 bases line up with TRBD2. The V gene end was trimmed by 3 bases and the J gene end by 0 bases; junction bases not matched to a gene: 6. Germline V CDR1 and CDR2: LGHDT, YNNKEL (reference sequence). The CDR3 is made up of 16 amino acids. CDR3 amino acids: CASSQESGRYSYEQYF. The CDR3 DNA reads TGTGCCAGCAGCCAGGAGAGCGGGAGGTACTCCTACGAGCAGTACTTC.

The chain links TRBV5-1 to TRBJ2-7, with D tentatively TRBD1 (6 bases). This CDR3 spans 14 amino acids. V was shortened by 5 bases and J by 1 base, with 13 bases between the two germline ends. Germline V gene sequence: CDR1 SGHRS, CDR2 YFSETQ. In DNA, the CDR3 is TGCGCCAGCAGACCTCGACAGGCGTCCTACGAGCAGTACTTC. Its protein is CASRPRQASYEQYF.

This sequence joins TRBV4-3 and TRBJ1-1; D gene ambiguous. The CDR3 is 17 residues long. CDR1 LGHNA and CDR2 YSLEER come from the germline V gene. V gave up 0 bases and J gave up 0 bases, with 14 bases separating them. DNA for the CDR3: TGCGCCAGCAGCCAAGACCGCCAGGACTACATGAACACTGAAGCTTTCTTT. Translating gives CASSQDRQDYMNTEAFF.

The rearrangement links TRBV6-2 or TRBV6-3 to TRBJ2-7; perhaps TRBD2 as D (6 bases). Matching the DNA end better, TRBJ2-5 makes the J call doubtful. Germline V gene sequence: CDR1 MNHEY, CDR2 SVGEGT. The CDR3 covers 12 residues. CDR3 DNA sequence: TGTGCCAGCAGTTCGGACTACGAGACCCAGTACTTC. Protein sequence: CASSSDYETQYF.

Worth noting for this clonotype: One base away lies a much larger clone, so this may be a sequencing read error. The CDR3 loop reads CASSLGVRNEQYF. CDR3 nucleotides: TGTGCCAGCAGTTTAGGTGTTAGGAATGAGCAGTACTTC. V usage is TRBV12-3 or TRBV12-4 and J usage is TRBJ2-1; no reliable D call. The J call may not be correct, given that the DNA end is closer to TRBJ2-7. The CDR3 spans 13 residues.

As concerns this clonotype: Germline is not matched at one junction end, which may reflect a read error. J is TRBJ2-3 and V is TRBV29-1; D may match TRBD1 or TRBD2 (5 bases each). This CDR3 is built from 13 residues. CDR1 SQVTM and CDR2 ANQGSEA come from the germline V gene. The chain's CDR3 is CSVRGVLIDAQYF. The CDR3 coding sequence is TGCAGCGTGAGAGGGGTCCTAATAGATGCGCAGTATTTT.

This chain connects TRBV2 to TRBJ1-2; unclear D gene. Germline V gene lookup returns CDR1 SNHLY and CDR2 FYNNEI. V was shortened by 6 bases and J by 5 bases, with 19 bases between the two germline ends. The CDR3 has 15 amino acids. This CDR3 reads CASRTTASRRYGYTF. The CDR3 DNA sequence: TGTGCCAGCAGAACAACGGCCTCCCGGCGGTATGGCTACACCTTC.

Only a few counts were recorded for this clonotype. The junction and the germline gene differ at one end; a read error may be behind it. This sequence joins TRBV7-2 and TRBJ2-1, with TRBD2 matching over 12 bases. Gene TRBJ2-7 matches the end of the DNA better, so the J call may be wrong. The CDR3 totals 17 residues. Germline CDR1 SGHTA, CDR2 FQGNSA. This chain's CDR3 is CASSRASGGASYNEQYF. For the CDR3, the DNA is TGCGCCAGCAGCCGCGCTAGCGGGGGGGCCTCCTACAATGAGCAGTACTTC.

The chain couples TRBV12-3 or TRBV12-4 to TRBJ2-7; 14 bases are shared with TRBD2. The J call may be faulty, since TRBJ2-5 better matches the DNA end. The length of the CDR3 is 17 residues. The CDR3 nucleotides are TGTGCCAGCAGGAGGACTAGCGGGGGGTCTAGGGCAGAGACCCAGTACTTC. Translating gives CASRRTSGGSRAETQYF.

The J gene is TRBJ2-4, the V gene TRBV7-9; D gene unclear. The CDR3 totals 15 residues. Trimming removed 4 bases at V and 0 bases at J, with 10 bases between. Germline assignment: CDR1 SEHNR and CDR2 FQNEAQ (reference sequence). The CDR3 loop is CASSSDRLAKNIQYF. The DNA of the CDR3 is TGTGCCAGCAGCTCGGATCGACTAGCCAAAAACATTCAGTACTTC. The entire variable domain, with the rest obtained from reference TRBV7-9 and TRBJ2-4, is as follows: DTGVSQNPRHKITKRGQNVTFRCDPISEHNRLYWYRQTLGQGPEFLTYFQNEAQLEKSRLLSDRFSAERPKGSFSTLEIQRTEQGDSAMYLCASSSDRLAKNIQYFGAGTRLSVL.

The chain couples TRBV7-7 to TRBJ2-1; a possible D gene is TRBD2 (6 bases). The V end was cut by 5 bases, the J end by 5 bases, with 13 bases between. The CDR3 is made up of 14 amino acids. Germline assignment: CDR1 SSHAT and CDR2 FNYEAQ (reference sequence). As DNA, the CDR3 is TGTGCCAGCAGCCCCCCGGGGGAACACAATGAGCAGTTCTTC. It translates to CASSPPGEHNEQFF.

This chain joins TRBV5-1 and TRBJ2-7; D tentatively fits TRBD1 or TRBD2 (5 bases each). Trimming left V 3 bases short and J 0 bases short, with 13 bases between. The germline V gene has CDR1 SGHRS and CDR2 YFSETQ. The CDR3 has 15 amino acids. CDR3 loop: CASSSGPTNSYEQYF. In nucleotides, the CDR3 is TGCGCCAGCAGCTCGGGACCGACGAACTCCTACGAGCAGTACTTC.

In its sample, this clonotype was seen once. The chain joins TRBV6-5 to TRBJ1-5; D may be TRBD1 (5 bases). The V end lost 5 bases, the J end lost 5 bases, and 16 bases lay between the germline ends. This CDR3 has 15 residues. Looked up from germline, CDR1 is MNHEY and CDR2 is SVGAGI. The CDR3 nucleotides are TGTGCCAGCAGTCCCTCCGGGACGTCACATCAGCCCCAGCATTTT. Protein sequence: CASSPSGTSHQPQHF.

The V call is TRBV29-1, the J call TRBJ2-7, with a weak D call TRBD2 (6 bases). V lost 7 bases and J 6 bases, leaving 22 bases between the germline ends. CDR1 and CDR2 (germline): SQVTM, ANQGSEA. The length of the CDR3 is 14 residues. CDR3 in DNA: TGCAGCGCCCTAAGCGGCGGGGAGAGGCGCGAGCAGTACTTC. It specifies CSALSGGERREQYF.

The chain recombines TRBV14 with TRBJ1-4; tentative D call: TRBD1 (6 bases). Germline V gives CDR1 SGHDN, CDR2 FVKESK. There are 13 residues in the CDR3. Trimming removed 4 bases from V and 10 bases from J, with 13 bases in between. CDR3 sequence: CASSLPGQLKLFF. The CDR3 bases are TGTGCCAGCAGCCTACCGGGACAACTAAAACTGTTTTTT.

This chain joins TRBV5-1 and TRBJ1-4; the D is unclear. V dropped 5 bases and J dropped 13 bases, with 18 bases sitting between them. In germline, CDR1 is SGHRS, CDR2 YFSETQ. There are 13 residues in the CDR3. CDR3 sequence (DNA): TGCGCCAGCAGGGGATTCGGGAGTGAGGGACTGTTTTTT. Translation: CASRGFGSEGLFF.

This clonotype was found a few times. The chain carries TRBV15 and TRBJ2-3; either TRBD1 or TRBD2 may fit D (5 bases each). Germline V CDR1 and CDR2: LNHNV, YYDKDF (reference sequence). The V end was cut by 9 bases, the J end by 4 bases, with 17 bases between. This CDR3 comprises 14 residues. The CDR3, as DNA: TGTGCCACAAACCCCGTACGGGGCGCAGATACGCAGTATTTT. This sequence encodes CATNPVRGADTQYF. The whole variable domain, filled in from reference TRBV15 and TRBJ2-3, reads DAMVIQNPRYQVTQFGKPVTLSCSQTLNHNVMYWYQQKSSQAPKLLFHYYDKDFNNEADTPDNFQSRRPNTSFCFLDIRSPGLGDTAMYLCATNPVRGADTQYFGPGTRLTVL.

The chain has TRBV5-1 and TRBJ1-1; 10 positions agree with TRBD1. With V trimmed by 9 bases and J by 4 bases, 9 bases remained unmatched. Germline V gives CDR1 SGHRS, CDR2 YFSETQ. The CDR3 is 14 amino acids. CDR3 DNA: TGCGCCACCCAGACAGGGGGCGATGGCACTGAAGCTTTCTTT. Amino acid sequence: CATQTGGDGTEAFF.

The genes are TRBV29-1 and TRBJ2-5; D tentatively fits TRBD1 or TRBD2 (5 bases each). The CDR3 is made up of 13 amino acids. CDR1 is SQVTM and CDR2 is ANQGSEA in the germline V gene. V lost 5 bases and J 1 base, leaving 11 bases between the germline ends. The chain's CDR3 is CSVSTGGQETQYF. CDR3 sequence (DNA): TGCAGCGTTTCGACTGGGGGCCAAGAGACCCAGTACTTC.

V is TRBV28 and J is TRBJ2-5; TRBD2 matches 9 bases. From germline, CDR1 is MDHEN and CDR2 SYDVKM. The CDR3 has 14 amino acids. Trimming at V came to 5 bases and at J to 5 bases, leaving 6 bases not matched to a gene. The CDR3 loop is CASSPRLADETQYF. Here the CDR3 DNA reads TGTGCCAGCAGTCCGAGACTAGCGGATGAGACCCAGTACTTC.

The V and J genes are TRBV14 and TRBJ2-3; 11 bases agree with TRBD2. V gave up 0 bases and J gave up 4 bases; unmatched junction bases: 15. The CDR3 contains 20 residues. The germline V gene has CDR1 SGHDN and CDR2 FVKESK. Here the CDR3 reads CASSQESSLVLAGGPDTQYF. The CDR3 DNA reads TGTGCCAGCAGCCAAGAATCAAGCTTGGTGCTAGCGGGAGGACCAGATACGCAGTATTTT.

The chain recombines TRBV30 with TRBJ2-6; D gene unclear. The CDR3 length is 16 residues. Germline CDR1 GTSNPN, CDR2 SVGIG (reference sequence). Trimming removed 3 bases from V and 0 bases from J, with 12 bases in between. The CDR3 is CAWSDPVNSGANVLTF. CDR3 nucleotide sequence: TGTGCCTGGAGCGACCCGGTCAACTCTGGGGCCAACGTCCTGACTTTC. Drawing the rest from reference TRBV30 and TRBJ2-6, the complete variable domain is SQTIHQWPATLVQPVGSPLSLECTVEGTSNPNLYWYRQAAGRGLQLLFYSVGIGQISSEVPQNLSASRPQDRQFILSSKKLLLSDSGFYLCAWSDPVNSGANVLTFGAGSRLTVL.

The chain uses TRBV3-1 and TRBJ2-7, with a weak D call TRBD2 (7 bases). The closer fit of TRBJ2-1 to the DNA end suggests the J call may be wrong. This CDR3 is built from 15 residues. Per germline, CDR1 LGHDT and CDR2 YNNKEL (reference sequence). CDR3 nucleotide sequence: TGTGCCAGCAGCCAAGAGGGGGGGCAATTCGGGGAGCAGTTCTTC. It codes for CASSQEGGQFGEQFF.